The T cell receptor (beta chain) described here comes from a study of vaccination and CD4 T cells after COVID-19. Each CDR3 protein gets one entry after TCRdb re-called the PCR reads with MiXCR. The table records roughly 31,000 distinct CDR3 sequences, approximately 49% of them present only once. Time point noted: late sampling 161 to 241 days after vaccination in three convalescent patients. Findings and caveats of the study: In convalescent patients, a median roughly 90% of post-vaccine SARS-CoV-2-reactive clones appeared only after vaccination.

As for this clonotype: The antigen remains undetermined.

CDR1 is MGHDK, CDR2 SYGVNS, per germline. Trimming cost V 5 bases and J 3 bases; bases outside gene matches: 13. This CDR3 spans 17 amino acids. The source was CD4+ T cells from blood, collected about 7 months after SARS-CoV-2 vaccination. The chain employs TRBV25-1 and TRBJ2-3, with 8 bases that match TRBD1. The sequence came from a human donor who had recovered from COVID-19. The CDR3 loop is CASSPPRGQGATDTQYF. CDR3 nucleotide sequence: TGTGCCAGCAGTCCCCCCAGGGGGCAGGGGGCTACAGATACGCAGTATTTT.